The clone carrying this T cell receptor (beta chain) was detected many times. Its specificity is not known. Amplification of TCR beta CDR3 regions was performed using RNA transcripts as template. A set of HTBI primers served as the primers for a first-round RT-PCR of the TCR CDR3. Each CDR3 protein is one row after TCRdb ran MiXCR on the multiplex PCR reads. In the table there are around 300,000 distinct CDR3 sequences, approximately 15% of which are singletons. V was cut by 6 bases and J by 3 bases, with 11 bases left in between. The CDR3 is made up of 13 amino acids. Germline V gene sequence: CDR1 MNHEY, CDR2 SMNVEV (reference sequence). The hyperthyroidism patients had all been newly diagnosed, and their disease duration was under 2 months. Their ages ranged from 18 to 65 years. Uncontrolled infection, other autoimmune disease, pregnancy or lactation disqualified patients from enrolment. This sample is part of a study of T cells in Graves' hyperthyroidism and ophthalmopathy. Study-level findings and limits: It was a median around seven months before onset that the model predicted ophthalmopathy. The blood repertoire included most of the expanded thyroid clonotypes above 0.001.

The TCR sequence derives from a woman in her thirties with Graves' hyperthyroidism. The sequenced material came from blood. V is TRBV27 and J is TRBJ1-1; D is unclear. The CDR3 bases are TGTGCCAGCAGCACAACAGTCCACACTGAAGCTTTCTTT. Translated: CASSTTVHTEAFF.